This T cell receptor (beta chain) was recovered during a study of blood T cell repertoires in COVID-19. Overall study context: Whether acute or convalescent, the COVID-19 samples came from the United States, Italy and Spain.

Patients in Seattle were enrolled during active infection, then followed longitudinally. This clone was recorded once. Germline CDR1 WSHSY, CDR2 SAAADI. CDR3 size: 15 residues. V gave up 4 bases and J gave up 0 bases; unmatched junction bases: 1. In the authors' methods: Amplification from reference gene primers served as the basis for estimated nucleated cell counts. Profiled with immunoSEQ multiplex PCR; TCRdb holds only in-frame clones, not every one. Clone size and V and J calls were adopted from that table, with D and trimming inferred from the DNA. Here the sample spans approximately 300,000 clones, 75% to 95% being singletons.

The chain recombines TRBV10-2 with TRBJ2-1, with 9 bases identical to TRBD1. This clonotype was obtained from a woman aged 25 to 39 with COVID-19, enrolled during active disease. Sequenced material: peripheral blood. CDR3 bases: TGCGCCAGCAGTGGGGACAGGGACTCCTACAATGAGCAGTTCTTC. Protein: CASSGDRDSYNEQFF.